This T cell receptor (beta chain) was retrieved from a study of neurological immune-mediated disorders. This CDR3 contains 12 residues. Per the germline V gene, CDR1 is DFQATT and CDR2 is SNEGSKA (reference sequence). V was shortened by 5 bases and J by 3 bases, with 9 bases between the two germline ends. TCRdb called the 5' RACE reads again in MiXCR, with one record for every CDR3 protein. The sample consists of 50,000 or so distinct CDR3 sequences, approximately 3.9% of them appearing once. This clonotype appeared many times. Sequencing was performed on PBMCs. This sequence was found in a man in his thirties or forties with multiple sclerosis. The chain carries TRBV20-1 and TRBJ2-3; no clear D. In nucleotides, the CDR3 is TGCAGTGCTCTGATAGGGACAGATACGCAGTATTTT. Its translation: CSALIGTDTQYF.